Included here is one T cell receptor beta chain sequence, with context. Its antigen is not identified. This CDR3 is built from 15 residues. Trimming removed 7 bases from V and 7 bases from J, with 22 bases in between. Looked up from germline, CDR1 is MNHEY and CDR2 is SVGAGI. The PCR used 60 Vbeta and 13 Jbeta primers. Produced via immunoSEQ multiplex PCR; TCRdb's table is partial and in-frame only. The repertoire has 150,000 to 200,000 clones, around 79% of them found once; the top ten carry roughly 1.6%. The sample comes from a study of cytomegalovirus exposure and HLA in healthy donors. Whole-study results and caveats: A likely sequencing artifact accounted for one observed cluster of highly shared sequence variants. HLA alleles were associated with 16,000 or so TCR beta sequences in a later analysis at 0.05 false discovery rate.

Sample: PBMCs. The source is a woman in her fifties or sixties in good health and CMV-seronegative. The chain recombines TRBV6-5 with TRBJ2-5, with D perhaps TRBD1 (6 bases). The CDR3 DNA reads TGTGCCAGCACTCCGACAGGTTGGCTCAAGAGGACCCAGTACTTC. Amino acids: CASTPTGWLKRTQYF.